Its frequency marks the clone carrying this T cell receptor (beta chain) as medium-sized (0.01 to 0.1%). Its antigen is unknown. These data are taken from a study of T cells in severe cutaneous drug reactions. Study at large: Collected from acute- or recovery-stage patients: blister fluids/cells and PBMC.

Germline lookup yields CDR1 SNHLY and CDR2 FYNNEI. The CDR3 spans 15 residues. Bulk and single-cell libraries used iRepertoire multiplex PCR with TCR subtype-specific primers. Multiplex PCR targeting V, D and J genes made bulk TCR beta libraries. TCRdb reprocessed the multiplex PCR reads, with one entry per CDR3 protein and no DNA. The sample data list 21,000 or so distinct CDR3 sequences. Broader study findings: Blister cells averaged roughly 30% and PBMC roughly 5.2% TRBV12-4 in carbamazepine-induced Stevens-Johnson syndrome or toxic epidermal necrolysis patients. All seven CBZ-SJS/TEN blister samples shared a public TCRbeta CDR3 at mean around 13%.

The donors had carbamazepine-induced Stevens-Johnson syndrome or toxic epidermal necrolysis. Input material: PBMCs. The chain carries TRBV2 and TRBJ2-3; no DNA is available, so the TRBD1 call from TCRdb remains unchecked. The clonotype comes from a human donor with toxic epidermal necrolysis, a severe cutaneous drug reaction. The CDR3 spells CASSEEDSLTDTQYF. Variable domain in full (rest from reference TRBV2 and TRBJ2-3): EPEVTQTPSHQVTQMGQEVILRCVPISNHLYFYWYRQILGQKVEFLVSFYNNEISEKSEIFDDQFSVERPDGSNFTLKIRSTKLEDSAMYFCASSEEDSLTDTQYFGPGTRLTVL.